This TCR beta chain was identified during a study of identical twins. The CDR3 extends over 17 amino acids. Germline V CDR1 and CDR2: SGDLS, YYNGEE. The trim removed 2 bases at V and 8 bases at J, leaving 10 bases unmatched. TCRdb reprocessed the 5' RACE reads via MiXCR and lists one record per CDR3 protein. The sample records roughly 500,000 distinct CDR3 sequences, about 20% being singletons. These data are also associated with another study on T cells expressing NK-cell markers.

V usage is TRBV9 and J usage is TRBJ2-1; 13 bases are shared with TRBD2. Sequenced sample: CD4+ T cells sorted from blood. The receptor was isolated from a young woman in good health. The CDR3 region has the DNA TGTGCCAGCAGCGTGCTTTCCGGGACTAGCGGGGTGCATGAGCAGTTCTTC. Protein: CASSVLSGTSGVHEQFF.